The 30 T cell receptor beta chains below were found in one sample sequenced in a study of cytomegalovirus exposure and HLA in healthy donors. 60 Vbeta and 13 Jbeta primers were used in PCR. Sequenced by immunoSEQ multiplex PCR; TCRdb stores in-frame clones only, minus some. The sample records over 65,000 clones, about 77% being singletons. The sample taken for sequencing was PBMCs. The receptors derive from a man aged 50 to 60 in good health and CMV-seronegative.

CDR3 nucleotide sequence: TGTGCCAGTGTTTCGGGACAGAAGTGGCAGCTGCCCGACGGGGAGCTGTTTTTT. It codes for CASVSGQKWQLPDGELFF. The V gene is TRBV11-2, the J gene TRBJ2-2; TRBD1 matches at 7 bases. The CDR3 has 18 amino acids. Germline CDR1 and CDR2: SGHAT and FQNNGV. V lost 9 bases to trimming and J lost 7 bases; unmatched junction nucleotides: 23.

The chain combines TRBV4-1 with TRBJ1-1, with a possible D match to TRBD1 (5 bases). The CDR3 is made up of 13 amino acids. Germline values: CDR1 MGHRA, CDR2 YSYEKL. V was trimmed by 0 bases and J by 7 bases, leaving 9 bases between them. The CDR3 is CASSQDGRVEAFF. DNA for the CDR3: TGCGCCAGCAGCCAAGACGGCAGGGTTGAAGCTTTCTTT.

Turning to this clone: Other DNA sequences in this sample translate to the same CDR3. This chain links TRBV29-1 with TRBJ2-2; 11 positions match TRBD2. CDR3 length: 16 residues. Looked up from germline, CDR1 is SQVTM and CDR2 is ANQGSEA. V lost 4 bases to trimming and J lost 1 base; unmatched junction nucleotides: 5. CDR3 residues: CSVVLAGALNTGELFF. CDR3 in DNA: TGCAGCGTTGTACTAGCGGGGGCCTTGAACACCGGGGAGCTGTTTTTT.

Concerning this clone: One junction end does not reproduce the germline sequence, and a read error may be involved. This chain joins TRBV23-1 and TRBJ1-4, with TRBD1 matching over 7 bases. TRBV23-1 carries the ORF label, with uncertain function. The CDR3 has 15 amino acids. The CDR3 protein is CASRIGTDSNERLFF. Here the CDR3 DNA reads TGCGCCAGCAGGATAGGGACAGATTCAAATGAAAGACTGTTTTTT.

The V call is TRBV7-3, the J call TRBJ1-6, with no clear D. CDR3 length: 13 residues. Germline CDR1 SGHTA, CDR2 FQGTGA. The V and J ends lost 6 bases and 8 bases respectively, with 11 bases between them. Here the CDR3 DNA reads TGTGCCAGCAGAGAGACAATTGATTCACCCCTCCACTTT. Protein: CASRETIDSPLHF. The full variable domain, rest sourced from reference TRBV7-3 and TRBJ1-6, is GAGVSQTPSNKVTEKGKYVELRCDPISGHTALYWYRQSLGQGPEFLIYFQGTGAADDSGLPNDRFFAVRPEGSVSTLKIQRTERGDSAVYLCASRETIDSPLHFGNGTRLTVT.

The V and J genes are TRBV28 and TRBJ2-1; maybe TRBD2 (5 bases). Trimming pared 2 bases from V and 12 bases from J, leaving 11 bases between. CDR1 MDHEN and CDR2 SYDVKM come from the germline V gene. The length of the CDR3 is 12 residues. CDR3 sequence reads: CASSLEDEGQFF. CDR3 DNA sequence: TGTGCCAGCAGTTTAGAGGATGAGGGGCAGTTCTTC.

The chain carries TRBV10-3 and TRBJ1-5; the D is unclear. Germline V gene data show CDR1 as ENHRY and CDR2 as SYGVKD. CDR3 size: 13 residues. V was pared by 2 bases and J by 7 bases, with 9 bases between. This chain's CDR3 is CAISEGYGQPQHF. The CDR3 nucleotides read TGTGCCATCAGTGAGGGGTACGGGCAGCCCCAGCATTTT.

This chain joins TRBV18 and TRBJ1-5; a weak D match, TRBD1 (6 bases). The V end was cut by 2 bases, the J end by 6 bases, with 14 bases between. Germline values: CDR1 KGHSH, CDR2 LQKENI. The CDR3 runs to 15 residues. This CDR3 reads CASSPFAGAAQPQHF. The CDR3 region has the DNA TGTGCCAGCTCACCATTCGCGGGGGCAGCTCAGCCCCAGCATTTT.

The genes are TRBV29-1 and TRBJ1-6, with a weak D call TRBD1 (6 bases). This CDR3 region has 11 residues. Germline-derived CDR1 and CDR2 are SQVTM and ANQGSEA. V was trimmed by 5 bases and J by 14 bases, leaving 13 bases between them. CDR3 DNA sequence: TGCAGCGTTCGGGACAAAGAATCCCTCCACTTT. Amino acid sequence: CSVRDKESLHF.

This chain joins TRBV12-5 and TRBJ1-1; D remains ambiguous. Trimming removed 1 base at V and 11 bases at J, with 8 bases between. Germline CDR1 is LGHNT and CDR2 is FRNRAP. The CDR3 has 11 residues. The CDR3 sequence: CASGLDSNAFF. The CDR3 nucleotides are TGTGCTAGTGGTTTGGACTCTAATGCTTTCTTT.

This sequence joins TRBV4-2 and TRBJ1-2; the match to TRBD1 covers 7 bases. Trimming cost V 1 base and J 3 bases; bases outside gene matches: 8. Germline CDR1 reads LGHNA; CDR2 reads YNFKEQ. This CDR3 has 16 residues. CDR3 sequence: CASSQVGGQPDYGYTF. For the CDR3, the DNA is TGTGCCAGCAGCCAAGTCGGGGGACAGCCCGACTATGGCTACACCTTC.

The chain uses TRBV6-6 and TRBJ2-7; 11 bases line up with TRBD2. The CDR3 is 15 amino acids. The junction had 6 bases not matched to a gene; V was cut back by 5 bases and J by 3 bases. Germline CDR1 is MNHNY and CDR2 is SVGAGI (reference sequence). CDR3 sequence: CASSDPSGGYYEQYF. The CDR3 DNA reads as TGTGCCAGCAGTGACCCTAGCGGGGGGTACTACGAGCAGTACTTC.

The rearrangement joins TRBV4-1 to TRBJ1-2, with D maybe TRBD1 (6 bases). Germline V gene data show CDR1 as MGHRA and CDR2 as YSYEKL. The CDR3 is 16 amino acids. V lost 0 bases to trimming and J lost 1 base, with 12 bases between them. The CDR3 nucleotides are TGCGCCAGCAGCCAAGATCTCCAGGACAGTAACTATGGCTACACCTTC. Protein: CASSQDLQDSNYGYTF.

This chain connects TRBV7-9 to TRBJ1-3; no reliable D call. V lost 0 bases and J lost 3, with 15 bases in between. Germline loops: CDR1 SEHNR, CDR2 FQNEAQ (reference sequence). The CDR3 is made up of 17 amino acids. The chain's CDR3 is CASSLAPRRVDGNTIYF. For the CDR3, the DNA is TGTGCCAGCAGCTTAGCCCCAAGGAGGGTCGATGGAAACACCATATATTTT.

The chain has TRBV5-8 and TRBJ1-4; D is ambiguous. The germline gives CDR1 SGHTS, CDR2 YDEGEE. This CDR3 has 12 residues. The germline V and J ends were trimmed by 4 bases and 13 bases, with 14 bases remaining between them. Written as DNA, the CDR3 is TGTGCCAGCAGCCCGGTCCGGGGAAGACTGTTTTTT. This sequence encodes CASSPVRGRLFF.

V and J are TRBV9 and TRBJ1-2; 10 nucleotides agree with TRBD1. There are 16 residues in the CDR3. The germline V gene encodes CDR1 SGDLS and CDR2 YYNGEE. With 3 bases clipped from V and 8 bases from J, the junction kept 13 bases outside the gene matches. CDR3 nucleotide sequence: TGTGCCAGCAGCGCAGCGGGACAGGGGATTTTATGGGGCTACACCTTC. Translating it yields CASSAAGQGILWGYTF.

This chain joins TRBV19 and TRBJ2-5; D might be TRBD1 (6 bases). The germline gives CDR1 LNHDA, CDR2 SQIVND (reference sequence). This CDR3 spans 16 amino acids. V gave up 0 bases and J gave up 5 bases, with 16 bases separating them. Here the CDR3 reads CASSIDRSGVTETQYF. CDR3 coding DNA: TGTGCCAGTAGTATAGATCGGTCAGGGGTGACCGAGACCCAGTACTTC.

This chain links TRBV6-1 with TRBJ2-7; TRBD1 might be the D (6 bases). Germline V gene data show CDR1 as MNHNS and CDR2 as SASEGT. This CDR3 contains 14 residues. The V gene lost 3 bases and the J gene lost 4 bases, with 13 bases spanning the gap. The DNA for the CDR3 is TGTGCCAGCAGTGAGCGGACAGTCAGATACGAGCAGTACTTC. Protein sequence: CASSERTVRYEQYF.

The chain has TRBV19 and TRBJ1-5; TRBD1 agrees at 9 bases. CDR3 length: 13 amino acids. V gave up 9 bases and J gave up 5 bases; unmatched junction bases: 5. Per the germline V gene, CDR1 is LNHDA and CDR2 is SQIVND (reference sequence). Here the CDR3 DNA reads TGTGCCAGCCGGCGGGACAGGGATCAGCCCCAGCATTTT. Protein sequence: CASRRDRDQPQHF. Supplemented by reference TRBV19 and TRBJ1-5, the full variable domain reads DGGITQSPKYLFRKEGQNVTLSCEQNLNHDAMYWYRQDPGQGLRLIYYSQIVNDFQKGDIAEGYSVSREKKESFPLTVTSAQKNPTAFYLCASRRDRDQPQHFGDGTRLSIL.

The CDR3 reads CAIRKNRDRAFGTEAFF. Here the CDR3 DNA reads TGTGCCATCAGAAAAAACAGGGACAGGGCTTTTGGCACTGAAGCTTTCTTT. This rearrangement joins TRBV10-3 to TRBJ1-1; 9 bases map to TRBD1. The CDR3 contains 17 residues. The junction had 15 bases not matched to a gene; V was cut back by 6 bases and J by 4 bases. Germline CDR1 is ENHRY and CDR2 is SYGVKD.

The J gene is TRBJ2-3, the V gene TRBV6-5, with 9 bases lining up with TRBD2. The germline V gene encodes CDR1 MNHEY and CDR2 SVGAGI. CDR3 length: 12 residues. V was pared by 11 bases and J by 1 base, with 1 base of the junction left unmatched. The CDR3 bases are TGTGCCGTAGCGGGGGGCACAGATACGCAGTATTTT. Amino acid sequence: CAVAGGTDTQYF.

V usage is TRBV5-4 and J usage is TRBJ2-7, with D possibly being TRBD1 (6 bases). The V end was cut by 4 bases, the J end by 5 bases, with 16 bases between. CDR3 length equals 14 residues. From germline, CDR1 is SGHNT and CDR2 YYREEE (reference sequence). CDR3 nucleotide sequence: TGTGCCAGCAGCCCCAACAGGGCGTCGGACGAGCAGTACTTC. Translation gives CASSPNRASDEQYF.

The V gene is TRBV23-1, the J gene TRBJ2-7; D is undetermined. TRBV23-1 is designated an ORF whose function remains uncertain. Trimming removed 7 bases from V and 6 bases from J, with 10 bases in between. The length of the CDR3 is 11 residues. Here the CDR3 DNA reads TGCGCCAGCACTTTCCGGAGCGAGCAGTACTTC. Translated: CASTFRSEQYF.

J is TRBJ2-1 and V is TRBV6-1; D is undetermined. The ends were cut back, 6 bases at V and 14 bases at J, with 14 bases in the middle. This CDR3 spans 11 amino acids. CDR1 MNHNS and CDR2 SASEGT come from the germline V gene. The CDR3 coding sequence is TGTGCCAGCAGACAGAACTGGCCTGAGTTCTTC. This gives the protein CASRQNWPEFF.

The chain couples TRBV10-3 to TRBJ2-7, with 11 bases identical to TRBD1. The CDR3 length is 15 residues. Germline CDR1 reads ENHRY; CDR2 reads SYGVKD. V dropped 10 bases and J dropped 3; count of bases not matched to a gene: 11. CDR3 bases: TGTGCCAAACCCCTCCGGACAGGGGGCCACTACGAGCAGTACTTC. Translating gives CAKPLRTGGHYEQYF.

This rearrangement joins TRBV9 to TRBJ2-1; TRBD2 aligns across 15 bases. This CDR3 region has 17 residues. Germline V CDR1 and CDR2: SGDLS, YYNGEE. J was trimmed by 4 bases and V by 3 bases; bases with no gene match: 5. CDR3 DNA: TGTGCCAGCAGCGCGCCCGGACTAGCGGGGGGGTACAATGAGCAGTTCTTC. It translates to CASSAPGLAGGYNEQFF.

The rearrangement uses TRBV10-3 and TRBJ1-1, with 7 bases lining up with TRBD1. Germline trimming cut 6 bases from V and 2 bases from J; bases unmatched to any gene: 6. This CDR3 region has 14 residues. Germline values: CDR1 ENHRY, CDR2 SYGVKD. The DNA for the CDR3 is TGTGCCATCAGCGTGGGACAGTCCAACACTGAAGCTTTCTTT. It yields the protein CAISVGQSNTEAFF.

This clone has just a few counts. CDR3: CASGTGGSGANVLTF. In DNA form, the CDR3 reads TGTGCCAGCGGGACAGGGGGCTCTGGGGCCAACGTCCTGACTTTC. This chain joins TRBV6-5 and TRBJ2-6, with 11 positions matching TRBD1. The germline CDR1 and CDR2 sequences are MNHEY and SVGAGI. J was trimmed by 0 bases and V by 8 bases; bases with no gene match: 0. The CDR3 sequence is 15 residues long.

There are a few counts of this clone. The rearrangement joins TRBV4-2 to TRBJ1-4; D possibly corresponds to TRBD1 (5 bases). The CDR3 runs to 16 residues. Germline loops: CDR1 LGHNA, CDR2 YNFKEQ. Trimming removed 3 bases from V and 0 bases from J, with 11 bases in between. Here the CDR3 reads CASSQGGTSTNEKLFF. The CDR3 region has the DNA TGTGCCAGCAGCCAGGGCGGGACCTCAACTAATGAAAAACTGTTTTTT.

J is TRBJ2-7 and V is TRBV5-1, with a possible D match to TRBD1 (6 bases). Trimming cost V 6 bases and J 5 bases, with 15 bases left between them. The CDR3 consists of 13 residues. Germline CDR1 and CDR2: SGHRS and YFSETQ. This CDR3 is CASTLQGSHEQYF. Written as DNA, the CDR3 is TGCGCCAGCACCCTACAGGGTTCCCACGAGCAGTACTTC. Filled out from reference TRBV5-1 and TRBJ2-7, the complete variable domain reads KAGVTQTPRYLIKTRGQQVTLSCSPISGHRSVSWYQQTPGQGLQFLFEYFSETQRNKGNFPGRFSGRQFSNSRSEMNVSTLELGDSALYLCASTLQGSHEQYFGPGTRLTVT.